A single sample is the source of the 25 T cell receptor beta chains below, sequenced in a study of T cell responses to AZD1222 COVID-19 vaccine. Profiling relied on immunoSEQ multiplex PCR, and the TCRdb table lists in-frame clones only, not all of them. The repertoire holds 100,000 to 150,000 clones, with approximately 90% as singletons. Sequences were derived from peripheral blood, sampled on day 0 of AZD1222 vaccination. These receptor sequences come from an adult in good health.

This clone was detected once. The CDR3 region has the DNA TGTGCCAGCAGCCAAGACGGGCTAGCGTCACTCCAAGAGACCCAGTACTTC. Translated: CASSQDGLASLQETQYF. The chain is built from TRBV3-1 (or the pseudogene TRBV3-2) and TRBJ2-5, with D perhaps TRBD2 (6 bases). This CDR3 is 17 amino acids long. Trimming took off 0 bases at V and 1 base at J, with 15 bases between the two ends. CDR1 is LGHDT, CDR2 YNNKEL, per germline (reference sequence).

The gene calls are TRBV7-9 and TRBJ1-2; a weak D match, TRBD1 (5 bases). V lost 5 bases and J 11 bases, leaving 21 bases between the germline ends. The CDR3 extends over 14 amino acids. CDR1 SEHNR and CDR2 FQNEAQ come from the germline V gene (reference sequence). CDR3 region: CASSPIGDGSRYTF. The CDR3 DNA follows: TGTGCCAGCAGCCCAATCGGGGACGGGTCGAGGTACACCTTC. Full variable domain (missing parts from reference TRBV7-9 and TRBJ1-2): DTGVSQNPRHKITKRGQNVTFRCDPISEHNRLYWYRQTLGQGPEFLTYFQNEAQLEKSRLLSDRFSAERPKGSFSTLEIQRTEQGDSAMYLCASSPIGDGSRYTFGSGTRLTVV.

The DNA of the CDR3 is TGTGCCAGCAGGGTACAGGGAGGAGGAGAGACCCAGTACTTC. This gives the protein CASRVQGGGETQYF. The V gene is TRBV28, the J gene TRBJ2-5; TRBD1 or TRBD2 may be the D gene (6 bases each). In germline, CDR1 is MDHEN, CDR2 SYDVKM. Deletions cut 6 bases from V and 4 bases from J, with 15 bases between. This CDR3 contains 14 residues.

J is TRBJ2-4 and V is TRBV9; no reliable D call. The CDR3 loop spans 13 amino acids. Trimming cost V 3 bases and J 5 bases, with 9 bases left between them. Germline CDR1 and CDR2: SGDLS and YYNGEE. The CDR3 reads CASSEGRENIQYF. The CDR3 coding sequence is TGTGCCAGCAGCGAGGGCAGAGAAAACATTCAGTACTTC.

V and J are TRBV18 and TRBJ2-3; D is ambiguous. CDR1 and CDR2 from the germline V gene are KGHSH and LQKENI. Trimming removed 0 bases at V and 3 bases at J, with 10 bases between. The CDR3 length is 15 residues. This CDR3 reads CASSPPDSGTDTQYF. CDR3 bases: TGTGCCAGCTCACCACCAGATAGTGGTACAGATACGCAGTATTTT.

The genes are TRBV5-5 and TRBJ1-1, with 7 bases that match TRBD1. The V segment lost 5 bases and the J segment 0 bases; nucleotides outside the gene matches: 7. The CDR3 has 15 amino acids. Germline values: CDR1 SGHKS, CDR2 YYEKEE (reference sequence). CDR3 loop: CASRTPGQMNTEAFF. For the CDR3, the DNA is TGTGCCAGCAGGACCCCGGGACAGATGAACACTGAAGCTTTCTTT.

The sample holds a few counts of this clone. Because it lacks the conserved phenylalanine or tryptophan at the end, this CDR3 is likely a read error. Because the CDR3's place on the DNA is in doubt, the DNA is left out and the CDR3 is given as listed by TCRdb. This chain joins TRBV20-1 and TRBJ1-2; the table names TRBD1, a call not compared with the DNA. The CDR3 spans 8 amino acids, including both terminal residues. The germline gives CDR1 DFQATT, CDR2 SNEGSKA (reference sequence). The CDR3 loop is CSATVTGI.

This rearrangement joins TRBV4-3 to TRBJ1-2, with D possibly TRBD1 on 6 matching bases. In germline, CDR1 is LGHNA, CDR2 YSLEER. Trimming took off 3 bases at V and 8 bases at J, with 19 bases between the two ends. This CDR3 is built from 15 residues. The CDR3 DNA is TGCGCCAGCAGCCAGGCACAGGATGGGACAAGGGGCTACACCTTC. Its protein is CASSQAQDGTRGYTF.

The chain carries TRBV11-2 and TRBJ1-5, with D possibly matching TRBD1 (6 bases). This CDR3 spans 16 amino acids. Germline V gene sequence: CDR1 SGHAT, CDR2 FQNNGV. Between the trimmed V and J ends, which lost 3 bases and 2 bases, there was a span of 14 bases. The CDR3 spells CASSLATGFGNQPQHF. The DNA of the CDR3 is TGTGCCAGCAGCTTGGCGACAGGATTCGGCAATCAGCCCCAGCATTTT.

J is TRBJ2-5 and V is TRBV6-5; D not certain. Germline loops: CDR1 MNHEY, CDR2 SVGAGI. The CDR3 contains 13 residues. V was trimmed by 2 bases and J by 9 bases, leaving 13 bases between them. CDR3 region: CASSYEVSRAQYF. CDR3 bases: TGTGCCAGCAGTTACGAGGTCTCCCGGGCCCAGTACTTC.

The CDR3 coding sequence is TGTGCCAGCAGTTCTGGACAGGGCCTCTATGGCTACACCTTC. This sequence encodes CASSSGQGLYGYTF. V is TRBV27 and J is TRBJ1-2; 8 bases agree with TRBD1. This CDR3 comprises 14 residues. V dropped 4 bases and J dropped 4; count of bases not matched to a gene: 5. The germline V gene encodes CDR1 MNHEY and CDR2 SMNVEV (reference sequence).

The rearrangement joins TRBV6-5 to TRBJ1-2, with TRBD1 matching 11 bases. CDR3 length: 14 residues. Germline-derived CDR1 and CDR2 are MNHEY and SVGAGI. V dropped 6 bases and J dropped 4; count of bases not matched to a gene: 4. The CDR3 region has the DNA TGTGCCAGCAGGAGGGACAGGGGGGGCTATGGCTACACCTTC. Translation gives CASRRDRGGYGYTF.

The gene calls are TRBV30 and TRBJ1-5, with 7 bases that match TRBD1. The trim removed 4 bases at V and 7 bases at J, leaving 10 bases unmatched. The CDR3 contains 14 residues. Per germline, CDR1 GTSNPN and CDR2 SVGIG (reference sequence). CDR3 loop: CAWTQGGEGQPQHF. CDR3 coding DNA: TGTGCCTGGACCCAAGGGGGCGAAGGGCAGCCCCAGCATTTT.

This clone has a single count. This chain joins TRBV4-3 and TRBJ2-6, with 7 bases identical to TRBD1. J was trimmed by 0 bases and V by 1 base; bases with no gene match: 9. In germline, CDR1 is LGHNA, CDR2 YSLEER. CDR3 length equals 19 residues. The CDR3 region is CASSQVLTGASSGANVLTF. The CDR3 DNA reads as TGCGCCAGCAGCCAAGTACTCACAGGGGCTAGCTCTGGGGCCAACGTCCTGACTTTC.

The gene calls are TRBV19 and TRBJ2-1, with D perhaps matching TRBD2 (7 bases). Germline assignment: CDR1 LNHDA and CDR2 SQIVND (reference sequence). This CDR3 comprises 14 residues. Trimming pared 6 bases from V and 7 bases from J, leaving 16 bases between. CDR3: CASSSWGGLNEQFF. The DNA of the CDR3 is TGTGCCAGTAGCTCCTGGGGGGGGCTTAATGAGCAGTTCTTC.

The table lists this clone with a count of one. This chain uses TRBV2 with TRBJ2-1; TRBD1 agrees at 9 bases. From germline, CDR1 is SNHLY and CDR2 FYNNEI. The CDR3 has 13 amino acids. V shed 8 bases and J 7 bases; nucleotides not matched to a gene: 6. This chain's CDR3 is CASSPTGGNEQFF. The CDR3 nucleotides are TGTGCCAGCTCACCGACAGGGGGAAATGAGCAGTTCTTC. Combining the CDR3 with reference TRBV2 and TRBJ2-1 gives the whole variable domain EPEVTQTPSHQVTQMGQEVILRCVPISNHLYFYWYRQILGQKVEFLVSFYNNEISEKSEIFDDQFSVERPDGSNFTLKIRSTKLEDSAMYFCASSPTGGNEQFFGPGTRLTVL.

This clone appeared once. The rearrangement links TRBV12-3 or TRBV12-4 to TRBJ2-7, with TRBD1 matching 7 bases. CDR3 size: 13 residues. J lost 2 bases, V lost 6 bases, and 4 bases had no gene match. The CDR3 bases are TGTGCCAGCAGACCTACAGGGGCCTACGAGCAGTACTTC. It translates to CASRPTGAYEQYF.

CDR3 DNA sequence: TGCGCCAGCAGGCCAAACCGAGATGAAAAACTGTTTTTT. Its protein is CASRPNRDEKLFF. The gene calls are TRBV5-1 and TRBJ1-4; D is uncertain. Germline assignment: CDR1 SGHRS and CDR2 YFSETQ. The CDR3 has 13 residues. V was cut by 5 bases and J by 6 bases, with 11 bases left in between.

The gene calls are TRBV27 and TRBJ2-1, with 7 bases fitting TRBD2. Germline V gene sequence: CDR1 MNHEY, CDR2 SMNVEV (reference sequence). The CDR3 length is 16 residues. Trimming removed 6 bases from V and 10 bases from J; junction bases left unmatched: 18. The CDR3 here is CASSPVGLGRGGEQFF. The CDR3 bases are TGTGCCAGCAGCCCCGTCGGATTGGGGAGGGGAGGGGAGCAGTTCTTC.

This chain joins TRBV11-3 and TRBJ2-1, with 11 bases identical to TRBD1. V gave up 4 bases and J gave up 7 bases; unmatched junction bases: 3. This CDR3 region has 14 residues. Per germline, CDR1 SGHNT and CDR2 YENEEA. The CDR3 coding sequence is TGTGCCAGCAGCTCCCGGGACAGGGGGAATGAGCAGTTCTTC. This sequence encodes CASSSRDRGNEQFF.

The chain uses TRBV6-2 or TRBV6-3 and TRBJ1-1; D is possibly TRBD1 (5 bases). The V gene's germline CDR1 is MNHEY and CDR2 SVGEGT. The CDR3 has 16 residues. V lost 0 bases and J 4 bases, leaving 15 bases between the germline ends. CDR3 residues: CASSYSIGVEGTEAFF. In nucleotides, the CDR3 is TGTGCCAGCAGTTACTCAATAGGGGTCGAGGGCACTGAAGCTTTCTTT.

The V call is TRBV2, the J call TRBJ1-2; 12 positions match TRBD1. Trimming took 6 bases from V and 7 from J; bases not matched to a gene: 6. CDR3 length equals 14 residues. Germline CDR1 reads SNHLY; CDR2 reads FYNNEI. The CDR3 protein is CASSPGQGAPGYTF. The CDR3 DNA reads as TGTGCCAGCAGCCCGGGACAGGGGGCGCCTGGCTACACCTTC.

V gene TRBV10-2 combines with J gene TRBJ1-2, with D possibly matching TRBD1 (6 bases). CDR3 length: 14 amino acids. Trimming took off 6 bases at V and 10 bases at J, with 21 bases between the two ends. From germline, CDR1 is WSHSY and CDR2 SAAADI. The CDR3 DNA reads TGCGCCAGCAGACAACAGGGCCCCGACAATGACTACACCTTC. Translating it yields CASRQQGPDNDYTF.

This clone occurred once. The chain carries TRBV6-5 and TRBJ2-2; the D call may be TRBD1 or TRBD2 (6 bases each). Germline V gives CDR1 MNHEY, CDR2 SVGAGI. V dropped 3 bases and J dropped 4 bases, with 15 bases sitting between them. The CDR3 runs to 16 residues. CDR3 sequence reads: CASSYIGGPGTGELFF. CDR3 in DNA: TGTGCCAGCAGTTATATTGGGGGGCCGGGCACCGGGGAGCTGTTTTTT.

V usage is TRBV28 and J usage is TRBJ2-7; 11 nucleotides line up with TRBD2. The CDR3 loop spans 16 amino acids. Trimming removed 5 bases from V and 0 bases from J; junction bases left unmatched: 6. The germline CDR1 and CDR2 sequences are MDHEN and SYDVKM. DNA for the CDR3: TGTGCCAGCAGTAGCCCCGGGACTAGCGGCTCCTACGAGCAGTACTTC. Protein: CASSSPGTSGSYEQYF.